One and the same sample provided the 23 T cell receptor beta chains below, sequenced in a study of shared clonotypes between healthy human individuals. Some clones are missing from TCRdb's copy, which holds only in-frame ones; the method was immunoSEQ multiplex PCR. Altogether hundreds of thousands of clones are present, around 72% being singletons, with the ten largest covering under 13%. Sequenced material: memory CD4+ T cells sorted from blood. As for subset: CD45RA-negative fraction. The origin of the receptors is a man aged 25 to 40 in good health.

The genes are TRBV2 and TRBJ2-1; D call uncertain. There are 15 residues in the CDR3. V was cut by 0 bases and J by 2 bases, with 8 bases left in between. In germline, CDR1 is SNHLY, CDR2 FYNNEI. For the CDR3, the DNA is TGTGCCAGCAGTGAAGCGCATCTAGCCTACAATGAGCAGTTCTTC. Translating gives CASSEAHLAYNEQFF.

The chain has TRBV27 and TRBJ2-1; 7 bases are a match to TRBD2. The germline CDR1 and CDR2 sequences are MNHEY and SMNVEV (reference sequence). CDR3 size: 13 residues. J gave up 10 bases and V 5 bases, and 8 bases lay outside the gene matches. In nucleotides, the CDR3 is TGTGCCAGCAGTCGCTTAGGGAGGGACGAGCAGTTCTTC. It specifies CASSRLGRDEQFF.

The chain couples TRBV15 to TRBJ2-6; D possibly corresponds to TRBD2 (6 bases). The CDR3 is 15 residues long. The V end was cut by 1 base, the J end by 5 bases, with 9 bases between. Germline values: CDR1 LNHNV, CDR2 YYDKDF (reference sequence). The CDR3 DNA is TGTGCCACCAGCAGAGGGGGGGAAAGGGCCAACGTCCTGACTTTC. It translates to CATSRGGERANVLTF. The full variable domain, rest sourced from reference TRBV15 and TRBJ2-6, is DAMVIQNPRYQVTQFGKPVTLSCSQTLNHNVMYWYQQKSSQAPKLLFHYYDKDFNNEADTPDNFQSRRPNTSFCFLDIRSPGLGDTAMYLCATSRGGERANVLTFGAGSRLTVL.

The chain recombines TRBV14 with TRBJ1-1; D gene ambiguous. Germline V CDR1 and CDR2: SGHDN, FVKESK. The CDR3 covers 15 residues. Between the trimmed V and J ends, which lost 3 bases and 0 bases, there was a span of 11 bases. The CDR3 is CASSHPAALNTEAFF. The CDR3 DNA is TGTGCCAGCAGCCACCCCGCAGCTCTGAACACTGAAGCTTTCTTT.

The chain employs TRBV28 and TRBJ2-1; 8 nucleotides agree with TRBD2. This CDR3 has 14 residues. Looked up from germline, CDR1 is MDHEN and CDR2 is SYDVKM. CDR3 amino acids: CVTSGGGSYNEQFF. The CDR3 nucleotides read TGTGTCACCAGCGGGGGCGGGAGTTACAATGAGCAGTTCTTC.

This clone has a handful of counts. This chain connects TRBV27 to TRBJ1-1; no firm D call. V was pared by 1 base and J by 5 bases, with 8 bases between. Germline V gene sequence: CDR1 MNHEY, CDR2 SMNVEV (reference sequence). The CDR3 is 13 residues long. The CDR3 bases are TGTGCCAGCAGTTTATATGGGGAGACTGAAGCTTTCTTT. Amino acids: CASSLYGETEAFF.

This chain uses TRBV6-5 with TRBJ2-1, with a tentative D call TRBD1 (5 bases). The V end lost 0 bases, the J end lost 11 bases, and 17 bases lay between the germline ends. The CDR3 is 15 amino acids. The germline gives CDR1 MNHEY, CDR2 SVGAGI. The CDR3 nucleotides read TGTGCCAGCAGTTACTCGTTCCACTTGACAGCCCAGCAGTTCTTC. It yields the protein CASSYSFHLTAQQFF.

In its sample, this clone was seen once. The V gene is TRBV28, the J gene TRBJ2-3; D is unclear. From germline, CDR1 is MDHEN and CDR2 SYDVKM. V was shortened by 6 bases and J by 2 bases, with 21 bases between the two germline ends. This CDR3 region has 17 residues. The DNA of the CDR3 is TGTGCCAGCAGGGTTGAAAAGGGCATAAGGCCCACAGATACGCAGTATTTT. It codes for CASRVEKGIRPTDTQYF. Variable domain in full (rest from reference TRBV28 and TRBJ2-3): DVKVTQSSRYLVKRTGEKVFLECVQDMDHENMFWYRQDPGLGLRLIYFSYDVKMKEKGDIPEGYSVSREKKERFSLILESASTNQTSMYLCASRVEKGIRPTDTQYFGPGTRLTVL.

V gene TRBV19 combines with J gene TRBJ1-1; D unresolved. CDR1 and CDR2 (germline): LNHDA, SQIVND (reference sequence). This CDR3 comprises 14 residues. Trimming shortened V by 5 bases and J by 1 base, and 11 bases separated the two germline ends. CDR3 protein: CASSFHRQNTEAFF. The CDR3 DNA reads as TGTGCCAGTAGTTTTCACCGCCAGAACACTGAAGCTTTCTTT.

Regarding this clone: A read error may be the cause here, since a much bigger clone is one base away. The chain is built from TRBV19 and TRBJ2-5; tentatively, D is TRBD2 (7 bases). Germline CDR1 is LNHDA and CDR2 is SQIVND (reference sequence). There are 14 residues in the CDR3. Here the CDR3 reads CASSITGGQGTQYF. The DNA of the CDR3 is TGTGCCAGTAGTATTACGGGGGGACAAGGGACCCAGTACTTC. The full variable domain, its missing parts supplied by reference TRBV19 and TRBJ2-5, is DGGITQSPKYLFRKEGQNVTLSCEQNLNHDAMYWYRQDPGQGLRLIYYSQIVNDFQKGDIAEGYSVSREKKESFPLTVTSAQKNPTAFYLCASSITGGQGTQYFGPGTRLLVL.

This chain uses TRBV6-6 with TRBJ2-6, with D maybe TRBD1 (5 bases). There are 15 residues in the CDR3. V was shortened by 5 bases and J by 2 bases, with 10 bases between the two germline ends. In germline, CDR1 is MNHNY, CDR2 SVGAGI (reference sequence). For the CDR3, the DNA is TGTGCCAGCAGTCTCCCGACAGCTGGGGCCAACGTCCTGACTTTC. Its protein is CASSLPTAGANVLTF.

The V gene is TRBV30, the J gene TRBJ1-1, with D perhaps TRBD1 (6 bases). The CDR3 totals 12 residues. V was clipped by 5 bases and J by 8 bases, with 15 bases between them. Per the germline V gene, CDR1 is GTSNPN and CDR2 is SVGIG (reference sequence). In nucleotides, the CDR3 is TGTGCCTGGTGTCCCGGACAGTGGGAAGCTTTCTTT. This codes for CAWCPGQWEAFF.

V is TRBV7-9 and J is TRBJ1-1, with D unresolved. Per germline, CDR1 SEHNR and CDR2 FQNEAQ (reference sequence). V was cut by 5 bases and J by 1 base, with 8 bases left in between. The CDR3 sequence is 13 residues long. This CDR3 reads CASSRSRNTEAFF. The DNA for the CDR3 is TGTGCCAGCAGCCGCAGTCGGAACACTGAAGCTTTCTTT.

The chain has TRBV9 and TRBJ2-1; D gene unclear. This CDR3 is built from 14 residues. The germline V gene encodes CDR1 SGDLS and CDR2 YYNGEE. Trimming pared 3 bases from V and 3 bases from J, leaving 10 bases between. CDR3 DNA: TGTGCCAGCAGCGCGCGACTGAACTACAATGAGCAGTTCTTC. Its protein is CASSARLNYNEQFF.

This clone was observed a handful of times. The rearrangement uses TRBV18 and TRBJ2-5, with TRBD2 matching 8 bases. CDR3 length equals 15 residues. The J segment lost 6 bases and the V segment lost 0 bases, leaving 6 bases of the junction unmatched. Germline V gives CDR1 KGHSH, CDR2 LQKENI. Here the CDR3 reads CASSPPNGGEKTQYF. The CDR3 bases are TGTGCCAGCTCACCACCGAACGGGGGGGAGAAGACCCAGTACTTC. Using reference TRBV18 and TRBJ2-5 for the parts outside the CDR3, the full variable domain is NAGVMQNPRHLVRRRGQEARLRCSPMKGHSHVYWYRQLPEEGLKFMVYLQKENIIDESGMPKERFSAEFPKEGPSILRIQQVVRGDSAAYFCASSPPNGGEKTQYFGPGTRLLVL.

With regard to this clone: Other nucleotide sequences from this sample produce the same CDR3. The CDR3: CASSRPGGRGYTF. The CDR3, as DNA: TGTGCCAGCAGTCGTCCGGGGGGGCGTGGCTACACCTTC. V is TRBV11-3 and J is TRBJ1-2; TRBD1 might be the D (6 bases). Looked up from germline, CDR1 is SGHNT and CDR2 is YENEEA. The V end lost 6 bases, the J end lost 7 bases, and 15 bases lay between the germline ends. The CDR3 is made up of 13 amino acids.

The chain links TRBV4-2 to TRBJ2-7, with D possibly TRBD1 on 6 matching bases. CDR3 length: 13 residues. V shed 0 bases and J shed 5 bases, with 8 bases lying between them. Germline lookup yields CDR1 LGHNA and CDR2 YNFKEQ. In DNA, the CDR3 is TGTGCCAGCAGCCAAGACCAGGGGAACGAGCAGTACTTC. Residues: CASSQDQGNEQYF.

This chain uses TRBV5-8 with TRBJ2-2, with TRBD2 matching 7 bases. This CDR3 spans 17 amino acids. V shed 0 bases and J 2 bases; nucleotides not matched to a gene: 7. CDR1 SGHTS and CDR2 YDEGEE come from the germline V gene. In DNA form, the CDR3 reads TGTGCCAGCAGCTTGGCCCGGCTAGCGGTTAACACCGGGGAGCTGTTTTTT. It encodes CASSLARLAVNTGELFF.

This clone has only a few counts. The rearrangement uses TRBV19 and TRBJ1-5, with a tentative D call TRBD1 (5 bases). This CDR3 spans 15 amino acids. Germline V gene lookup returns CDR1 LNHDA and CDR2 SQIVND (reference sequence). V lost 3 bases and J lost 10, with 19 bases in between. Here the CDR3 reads CASSIGQGLPSPQHF. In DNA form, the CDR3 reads TGTGCCAGTAGTATTGGGCAGGGCTTACCATCACCCCAGCATTTT.

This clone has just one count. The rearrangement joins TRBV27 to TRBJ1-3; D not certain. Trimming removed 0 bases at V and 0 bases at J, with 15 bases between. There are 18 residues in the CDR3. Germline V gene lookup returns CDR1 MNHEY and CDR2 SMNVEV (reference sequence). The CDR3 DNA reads TGTGCCAGCAGTTTATCTAGAAACGCCGGGCTCTCTGGAAACACCATATATTTT. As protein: CASSLSRNAGLSGNTIYF.

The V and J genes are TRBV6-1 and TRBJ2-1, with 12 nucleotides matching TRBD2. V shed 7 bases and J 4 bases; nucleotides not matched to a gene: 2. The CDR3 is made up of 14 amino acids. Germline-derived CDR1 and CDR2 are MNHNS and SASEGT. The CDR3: CASTGLAGYNEQFF. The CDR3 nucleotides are TGTGCCAGCACCGGACTAGCGGGATACAATGAGCAGTTCTTC.

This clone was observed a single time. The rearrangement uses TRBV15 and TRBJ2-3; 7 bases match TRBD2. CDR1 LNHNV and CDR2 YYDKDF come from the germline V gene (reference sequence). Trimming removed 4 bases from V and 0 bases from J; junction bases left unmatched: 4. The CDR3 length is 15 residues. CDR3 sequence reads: CATSMGGASTDTQYF. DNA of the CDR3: TGTGCCACCAGCATGGGAGGGGCTAGCACAGATACGCAGTATTTT.

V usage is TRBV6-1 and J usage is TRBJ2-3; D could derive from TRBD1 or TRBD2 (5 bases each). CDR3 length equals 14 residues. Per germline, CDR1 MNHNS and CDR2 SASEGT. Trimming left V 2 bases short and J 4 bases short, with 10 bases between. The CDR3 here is CASSERGYPDTQYF. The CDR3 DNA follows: TGTGCCAGCAGTGAACGGGGCTATCCAGATACGCAGTATTTT.